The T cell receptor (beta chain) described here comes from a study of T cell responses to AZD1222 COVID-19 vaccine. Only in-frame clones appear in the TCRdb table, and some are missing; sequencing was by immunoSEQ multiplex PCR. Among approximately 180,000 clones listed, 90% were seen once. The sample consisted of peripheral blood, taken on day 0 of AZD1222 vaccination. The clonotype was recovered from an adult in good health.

CDR3 DNA sequence: TGTGCCAGCAGCTTAGTGGGCGGGGGGAACACCGGGGAGCTGTTTTTT. This sequence encodes CASSLVGGGNTGELFF. The genes are TRBV7-6 and TRBJ2-2, with 7 bases fitting TRBD2. The CDR3 spans 16 residues. The ends lost 1 base at V and 1 base at J; junction bases unmatched: 3. Looked up from germline, CDR1 is SGHVS and CDR2 is FNYEAQ. Looking up the rest from reference TRBV7-6 and TRBJ2-2 gives the full variable domain: GAGVSQSPRYKVTKRGQDVALRCDPISGHVSLYWYRQALGQGPEFLTYFNYEAQQDKSGLPNDRFSAERPEGSISTLTIQRTEQRDSAMYRCASSLVGGGNTGELFFGEGSRLTVL.